A single sample gave rise to the 2 T cell receptor beta chains below, sequenced in a study of beta chain features in type 1 diabetes. Study-level results: People with Type 1 diabetes carried modestly yet significantly shorter TCRB CDR3s in all four CD4+ subsets.

The whole isolated RNA underwent reverse transcription, so sequencing captured expressed TCRB transcripts. Produced via immunoSEQ multiplex PCR; TCRdb's table is partial and in-frame only. The sample lists hundreds of thousands of clones, about 11% occurring once. The antigens these receptors bind are not known. Sequencing was performed on naive CD4+ T cells from blood. Source of these receptors: a man aged 25-45 years with type 1 diabetes.

This clone turned up a few times. The CDR3 DNA reads TGCAGTGCCCTGGGCCCAACGACCCAGTACTTC. Protein product: CSALGPTTQYF. The chain recombines TRBV20-1 with TRBJ2-5; no clear D gene. V lost 6 bases to trimming and J lost 7 bases, with 12 bases between them. This CDR3 comprises 11 residues. The germline V gene encodes CDR1 DFQATT and CDR2 SNEGSKA (reference sequence).

The chain carries TRBV7-8 and TRBJ2-5, with 10 positions matching TRBD2. The germline CDR1 and CDR2 sequences are SGHVS and FQNEAQ. The CDR3 extends over 17 amino acids. With 1 base clipped from V and 5 bases from J, the junction kept 10 bases outside the gene matches. The CDR3 nucleotides read TGTGCCAGCAGCTTAGTTCTAGCGGGGGCCCGGGGCGAGACCCAGTACTTC. Translation: CASSLVLAGARGETQYF.